The clone carrying this T cell receptor (beta chain) is a singleton in its sample. One end of the junction varies from germline; a read error may be responsible. Synthesis of TCR beta cDNA was carried out from 450 to 650 ng total RNA with a constant-region primer. Researchers made the TCR beta libraries by running three nested multiplex PCR rounds with slightly modified ARM-PCR. TCRdb analysed the multiplex PCR reads with MiXCR anew, one entry per CDR3 protein. The repertoire consists of fewer than 250,000 distinct CDR3 sequences, with around four fifths occurring once and the leading ten covering 15% to 20%. The study co-extracted DNA and RNA from approximately 20-30 mg of unsorted bulk tissue. The sampling covered five separate regions of each tumor. The data derive from a study of tumor-infiltrating lymphocytes in primary liver carcinoma. This TCR derives from a man aged 40-49 years with primary liver carcinoma and hepatitis B virus infection. The sequenced material came from tumor tissue from primary liver carcinoma.

This CDR3 is CTSSLVLGDEQYF. Written as DNA, the CDR3 is TGTACCAGCAGCTTAGTACTAGGAGACGAGCAGTACTTC. The rearrangement links TRBV11-2 to TRBJ2-7; maybe TRBD2 (5 bases). CDR3 length: 13 amino acids. CDR1 is SGHAT, CDR2 FQNNGV, per germline.